These 21 T cell receptor beta chains share one sample of origin, sequenced in a study of spatial heterogeneity in lung cancer (dated by TCRdb to between 2018 and 2020). The method was 5' RACE. Sequencing took place on a NextSeq 500. TCRdb reprocessed the public reads (quality trimming at Q25 with fastp, clone calling with MiXCR) and kept in-frame beta chains. Each record represents a unique CDR3 protein, reported with the most common genes and DNA among its rows. The sample data list some 3,500 distinct CDR3 sequences, and about a quarter of these were observed just once. Approximately 13% of the sample lies in the top ten. Interpreted using the paper, the time point label stands for: sample taken at primary tumor resection. Without any cell sorting, TCR sequencing was performed on whole RNA extracted either from tumor and nontumor lung tissue or from cryopreserved PBMC samples. The source material was normal lung tissue next to the tumor, sampled at surgery. The receptor source for this set is a male donor with early-stage non-small cell lung cancer.

By share, this clonotype ranks as medium-sized. The V gene is TRBV12-3 or TRBV12-4, the J gene TRBJ2-3; 8 nucleotides line up with TRBD2. The CDR3 has 14 amino acids. The V and J ends lost 2 bases and 5 bases, in that order; junction bases with no gene match: 3. The CDR3 spells CASSLRGGLDTQYF. Here the CDR3 DNA reads TGTGCCAGCAGTTTACGGGGGGGGCTAGATACGCAGTATTTT.

Within the sample, this clonotype is medium-sized (0.01 to 0.1%). The rearrangement uses TRBV24-1 and TRBJ1-1; perhaps TRBD1 as D (5 bases). Trimming removed 5 bases from V and 4 bases from J, with 16 bases in between. Germline V gene lookup returns CDR1 KGHDR and CDR2 SFDVKD. The CDR3 is 15 amino acids. This CDR3 is CATSGPGGQGTEAFF. DNA of the CDR3: TGTGCCACCAGTGGCCCGGGAGGGCAGGGCACTGAAGCTTTCTTT.

The chain has TRBV28 and TRBJ1-5; possible D gene TRBD1, 6 bases. CDR1 and CDR2 from the germline V gene are MDHEN and SYDVKM. The CDR3 runs to 16 residues. Trimming took off 6 bases at V and 2 bases at J, with 17 bases between the two ends. CDR3 region: CASSPGGGEGNQPQHF. As DNA, the CDR3 is TGTGCCAGCAGCCCTGGAGGGGGTGAAGGCAATCAGCCCCAGCATTTT. Looking up the rest from reference TRBV28 and TRBJ1-5 gives the full variable domain: DVKVTQSSRYLVKRTGEKVFLECVQDMDHENMFWYRQDPGLGLRLIYFSYDVKMKEKGDIPEGYSVSREKKERFSLILESASTNQTSMYLCASSPGGGEGNQPQHFGDGTRLSIL.

By share of the sample, this clonotype is medium-sized. V usage is TRBV6-4 and J usage is TRBJ2-3; D is unclear. Trimming shortened V by 0 bases and J by 0 bases, and 10 bases separated the two germline ends. The CDR3 spans 16 residues. Germline-derived CDR1 and CDR2 are MRHNA and SNTAGT. This CDR3 reads CASSDSGFTSTDTQYF. The DNA of the CDR3 is TGTGCCAGCAGTGACTCAGGATTTACTAGCACAGATACGCAGTATTTT.

This clonotype came up many times. The chain combines TRBV2 with TRBJ2-2, with D perhaps matching TRBD1 (6 bases). Germline loops: CDR1 SNHLY, CDR2 FYNNEI. CDR3 length: 14 amino acids. Trimming shortened V by 4 bases and J by 7 bases, and 13 bases separated the two germline ends. This CDR3 is CASSAGQLRGELFF. DNA of the CDR3: TGTGCCAGCAGTGCCGGACAGCTCCGCGGGGAGCTGTTTTTT.

Here the CDR3 reads CASSFYGPPYEQYF. DNA of the CDR3: TGTGCCAGCAGTTTCTACGGTCCCCCCTACGAGCAGTACTTC. The chain couples TRBV28 to TRBJ2-7, with D unresolved. This CDR3 is 14 amino acids long. The V end lost 3 bases, the J end lost 2 bases, and 11 bases lay between the germline ends. Germline loops: CDR1 MDHEN, CDR2 SYDVKM.

This clonotype is labeled medium-sized. This rearrangement joins TRBV5-1 to TRBJ1-1, with D possibly being TRBD1 (6 bases). In germline, CDR1 is SGHRS, CDR2 YFSETQ. Trimming removed 4 bases from V and 6 bases from J, with 16 bases in between. The length of the CDR3 is 14 residues. This CDR3 reads CASSIEPGVAEAFF. CDR3 in DNA: TGCGCCAGCAGCATAGAACCAGGGGTGGCTGAAGCTTTCTTT.

In its sample, this clonotype ranks as medium-sized. The chain recombines TRBV5-1 with TRBJ2-1, with D maybe TRBD2 (6 bases). CDR3 length equals 14 residues. V lost 2 bases, J lost 8 bases, and 14 bases lay in between. Germline assignment: CDR1 SGHRS and CDR2 YFSETQ. The CDR3 loop reads CASSFGTSFYEQFF. The CDR3 DNA reads as TGCGCCAGCAGCTTCGGGACTTCTTTTTATGAGCAGTTCTTC.

By share, this clonotype ranks as medium-sized. The rearrangement joins TRBV6-1 to TRBJ2-3, with D possibly being TRBD1 (6 bases). The CDR3 contains 13 residues. Trimming left V 7 bases short and J 1 base short, with 9 bases between. The germline V gene has CDR1 MNHNS and CDR2 SASEGT. The CDR3 spells CASIAGGTDTQYF. The CDR3 nucleotides read TGTGCCAGCATAGCAGGGGGCACAGATACGCAGTATTTT.

In this sample, this clonotype turned up many times. The chain employs TRBV12-3 or TRBV12-4 and TRBJ2-1, with TRBD1 matching 8 bases. V was clipped by 6 bases and J by 2 bases; unmatched bases: 9. The CDR3 is 16 residues long. The CDR3 region has the DNA TGTGCCAGCAGCCAATGGACAGGGAGCACCTACAATGAGCAGTTCTTC. Translation: CASSQWTGSTYNEQFF.

Only a few counts were recorded for this clonotype. This chain connects TRBV5-1 to TRBJ2-7; D may be TRBD1 (5 bases). Trimming removed 4 bases at V and 0 bases at J, with 17 bases between. Germline V gives CDR1 SGHRS, CDR2 YFSETQ. The CDR3 has 16 residues. The CDR3 sequence: CASSPGATGFSYEQYF. The CDR3 DNA reads as TGCGCCAGCAGCCCCGGTGCAACAGGTTTCTCCTACGAGCAGTACTTC.

By frequency in the sample, this clonotype is medium-sized (0.01 to 0.1%). The J gene is TRBJ2-5, the V gene TRBV7-8; D is possibly TRBD1 (6 bases). V lost 8 bases to trimming and J lost 5 bases, with 9 bases between them. Per the germline V gene, CDR1 is SGHVS and CDR2 is FQNEAQ. The CDR3 has 11 residues. The CDR3 nucleotides are TGTGCCAGCGTAGGACAGGAGACCCAGTACTTC. It specifies CASVGQETQYF.

A few counts support this clonotype. The chain has TRBV29-1 and TRBJ2-7; D is possibly TRBD1 (6 bases). Trimming cost V 5 bases and J 4 bases, with 12 bases left between them. The CDR3 totals 12 residues. Germline V gene lookup returns CDR1 SQVTM and CDR2 ANQGSEA. The DNA of the CDR3 is TGCAGCGTTTGGGACAATCAATACGAGCAGTACTTC. Its translation is CSVWDNQYEQYF.

This clonotype counts as medium-sized. The chain combines TRBV5-1 with TRBJ1-2; D might be TRBD1 (5 bases). The CDR3 totals 13 residues. Germline CDR1 SGHRS, CDR2 YFSETQ. V was shortened by 5 bases and J by 8 bases, with 16 bases between the two germline ends. In DNA form, the CDR3 reads TGCGCCAGCAGAAATGAGTTCGGGGACGGCTACACCTTC. It is translated as CASRNEFGDGYTF.

This clonotype is medium-sized. This rearrangement joins TRBV5-1 to TRBJ1-1; no clear D. This CDR3 is built from 15 residues. The V gene lost 3 bases and the J gene lost 2 bases, with 14 bases spanning the gap. Germline-derived CDR1 and CDR2 are SGHRS and YFSETQ. CDR3 nucleotides: TGCGCCAGCAGCTCGGGTCAACCAGGCAACACTGAAGCTTTCTTT. It encodes CASSSGQPGNTEAFF. Complete variable domain (other parts from reference TRBV5-1 and TRBJ1-1): KAGVTQTPRYLIKTRGQQVTLSCSPISGHRSVSWYQQTPGQGLQFLFEYFSETQRNKGNFPGRFSGRQFSNSRSEMNVSTLELGDSALYLCASSSGQPGNTEAFFGQGTRLTVV.

This clonotype is labeled as medium-sized. This chain joins TRBV7-8 and TRBJ1-2; D perhaps matches TRBD1 (5 bases). The CDR3 has 14 amino acids. Germline CDR1 SGHVS, CDR2 FQNEAQ. The ends were cut back, 2 bases at V and 2 bases at J, with 9 bases in the middle. CDR3 DNA sequence: TGTGCCAGCAGCTTAAGACAGATCAACTATGGCTACACCTTC. This codes for CASSLRQINYGYTF. The complete variable domain, with remaining parts taken from reference TRBV7-8 and TRBJ1-2, reads GAGVSQSPRYKVAKRGQDVALRCDPISGHVSLFWYQQALGQGPEFLTYFQNEAQLDKSGLPSDRFFAERPEGSVSTLKIQRTQQEDSAVYLCASSLRQINYGYTFGSGTRLTVV.

The chain joins TRBV29-1 to TRBJ2-5; D is ambiguous. The V gene's germline CDR1 is SQVTM and CDR2 ANQGSEA. The CDR3 spans 10 residues. V gave up 4 bases and J gave up 5 bases, with 5 bases separating them. This CDR3 reads CSVGVETQYF. CDR3 bases: TGCAGCGTTGGCGTTGAGACCCAGTACTTC.

In its sample, this clonotype was seen once. This chain connects TRBV25-1 to TRBJ1-2; TRBD1 agrees at 9 bases. J was trimmed by 4 bases and V by 1 base; bases with no gene match: 7. The CDR3 runs 16 residues. CDR1 is MGHDK and CDR2 is SYGVNS in the germline V gene. CDR3 bases: TGTGCCAGCAGTGAATCCGGGACAGGGATCCTCTATGGCTACACCTTC. It encodes CASSESGTGILYGYTF.

This clonotype is judged medium-sized. The rearrangement joins TRBV18 to TRBJ2-3; TRBD1 agrees at 10 bases. The germline V gene has CDR1 KGHSH and CDR2 LQKENI. J lost 10 bases, V lost 6 bases, and 16 bases had no gene match. This CDR3 spans 16 amino acids. The CDR3 coding sequence is TGTGCCAGCTCCCCCGTGCGGGACAGGGGCTGGAAGTCGCAGTATTTT. It specifies CASSPVRDRGWKSQYF.

This clonotype is labeled as medium-sized. The chain recombines TRBV10-3 with TRBJ1-1, with D possibly TRBD1 on 6 matching bases. The germline V gene has CDR1 ENHRY and CDR2 SYGVKD. Trimming removed 5 bases at V and 3 bases at J, with 19 bases between. This CDR3 spans 16 amino acids. The CDR3 protein is CAISRVGLGGDTEAFF. The CDR3 region has the DNA TGTGCCATCAGTCGGGTCGGCTTAGGGGGAGACACTGAAGCTTTCTTT.

The chain couples TRBV5-8 to TRBJ1-1; possibly TRBD1 for D (5 bases). The germline V and J ends were trimmed by 4 bases and 10 bases, with 20 bases remaining between them. The CDR3 is 14 amino acids. CDR1 and CDR2 from the germline V gene are SGHTS and YDEGEE. CDR3 nucleotide sequence: TGTGCCAGCAGCGCTACGGACACGATTGTCGGAGCTTTCTTT. This gives the protein CASSATDTIVGAFF.